These T cell receptor beta chains were read from a single sample in a study of shared clonotypes between healthy human individuals. Only in-frame clones appear in the TCRdb table, and some are missing; sequencing was by immunoSEQ multiplex PCR. The sample gives around 1.9 million clones, more than 85% of which show up once; approximately 1.7% is in the top ten. Sequencing was performed on naive CD8+ T cells from PBMCs. The receptors here all came from a man in his late teens or twenties in good health. Some clones in this sample may be carry-over from other donors' samples. The CDR3 runs from the conserved cysteine through the conserved F or W. D genes are given only for firm matches. Expanded clones get a size class; other rows say once, few or many, or leave the size out.

V: TRBV28; size: once; D: TRBD1; J: TRBJ1-2; length: 14; CDR3: CASSSGTGVAGYTF; DNA: TGTGCCAGCAGTTCTGGGACAGGGGTCGCGGGCTACACCTTC
V: TRBV29-1; size: few; D: .; J: TRBJ1-1; length: 15; CDR3: CSSTSATGGEPEAFF; DNA: TGCAGCTCGACGTCGGCTACGGGGGGGGAGCCTGAAGCTTTCTTT
V: TRBV7-9; size: .; D: .; J: TRBJ2-3; length: 18; CDR3: CASSVRSGGPFPRNTQYF; DNA: TGTGCCAGCAGCGTCAGGTCAGGAGGGCCGTTCCCCCGGAATACGCAGTATTTT
V: TRBV10-3; size: .; D: TRBD1; J: TRBJ1-1; length: 14; CDR3: CASYEGAGNTEAFF; DNA: TGTGCGAGTTATGAGGGGGCTGGTAACACTGAAGCTTTCTTT
V: TRBV11-2; size: .; D: TRBD1; J: TRBJ2-6; length: 17; CDR3: CASSSPGQGGGANVLTF; DNA: TGTGCCAGCAGCTCACCGGGACAGGGAGGTGGGGCCAACGTCCTGACTTTC
V: TRBV7-9; size: .; D: .; J: TRBJ1-2; length: 14; CDR3: CASSSSDSNYGYTF; DNA: TGTGCCAGCAGCTCCTCCGACAGTAACTATGGCTACACCTTC
V: TRBV7-2; size: .; D: .; J: TRBJ2-5; length: 15; CDR3: CASSLLFLKQETQYF; DNA: TGTGCCAGCAGCTTACTTTTTTTGAAACAAGAGACCCAGTACTTC
V: TRBV28; size: .; D: TRBD2; J: TRBJ2-7; length: 22; CDR3: CATIRQGEALGLAGEGNSEQYF; DNA: TGTGCCACGATACGGCAGGGAGAAGCCCTTGGACTAGCGGGAGAAGGGAACAGCGAGCAGTACTTC
V: TRBV7-9; size: .; D: .; J: TRBJ1-2; length: 15; CDR3: CASSFLGQPNYGYTF; DNA: TGTGCCAGCAGCTTCCTCGGACAGCCGAACTATGGCTACACCTTC
V: TRBV19; size: once; D: TRBD2; J: TRBJ2-5; length: 15; CDR3: CASSKWEGRLETQYF; DNA: TGTGCCAGTAGTAAGTGGGAGGGCCGTTTGGAGACCCAGTACTTC
V: TRBV29-1; size: .; D: TRBD2; J: TRBJ2-1; length: 12; CDR3: CSGVAGPHEQFF; DNA: TGCAGCGGGGTAGCGGGACCCCATGAGCAGTTCTTC
V: TRBV6-1; size: .; D: .; J: TRBJ1-1; length: 19; CDR3: CASSEPVAHRMALNTEAFF; DNA: TGTGCCAGCAGTGAACCTGTGGCCCACCGAATGGCATTGAACACTGAAGCTTTCTTT
V: TRBV19; size: few; D: .; J: TRBJ2-7; length: 14; CDR3: CASSIVGSSYEQYF; DNA: TGTGCCAGTAGTATAGTAGGCAGCTCCTACGAGCAGTACTTC
V: TRBV4-1; size: .; D: .; J: TRBJ2-7; length: 13; CDR3: CASSHPGSYEQYF; DNA: TGCGCCAGCAGCCACCCCGGCTCCTACGAGCAGTACTTC
V: TRBV11-1; size: .; D: TRBD2; J: TRBJ2-3; length: 17; CDR3: CASSLSRDYSFTDTQYF; DNA: TGTGCCAGCAGCTTATCTCGGGACTACAGCTTCACAGATACGCAGTATTTT
V: TRBV27; size: .; D: .; J: TRBJ1-5; length: 15; CDR3: CASSLRGWVDQPQHF; DNA: TGTGCCAGCAGTTTAAGAGGGTGGGTTGATCAGCCCCAGCATTTT
V: TRBV28; size: .; D: .; J: TRBJ2-7; length: 13; CDR3: CASSFSADYEQYF; DNA: TGTGCCAGCAGTTTTTCCGCGGACTACGAGCAGTACTTC
V: TRBV16; size: once; D: TRBD1; J: TRBJ2-1; length: 16; CDR3: CASSHNNGTGHPEQFF; DNA: TGTGCCAGCAGCCATAACAACGGGACAGGGCATCCGGAGCAGTTCTTC
V: TRBV7-6; size: .; D: .; J: TRBJ2-3; length: 12; CDR3: CASSSGQDTQYF; DNA: TGTGCCAGCAGCTCGGGTCAAGATACGCAGTATTTT
V: TRBV19; size: once; D: .; J: TRBJ1-1; length: 15; CDR3: CASSIGRGAGTEAFF; DNA: TGTGCCAGTAGTATAGGAAGAGGGGCTGGCACTGAAGCTTTCTTT
V: TRBV7-2; size: .; D: .; J: TRBJ2-7; length: 17; CDR3: CASSLAGLLGYSYEQYF; DNA: TGTGCCAGCAGCTTAGCGGGTCTTCTGGGTTACTCCTACGAGCAGTACTTC
V: TRBV14; size: .; D: TRBD1; J: TRBJ1-5; length: 15; CDR3: CASSPTGVGNQPQHF; DNA: TGTGCCAGCAGCCCGACAGGGGTGGGCAATCAGCCCCAGCATTTT
V: TRBV29-1; size: once; D: .; J: TRBJ1-1; length: 12; CDR3: CSVGGFSTEAFF; DNA: TGCAGCGTTGGAGGGTTTTCGACTGAAGCTTTCTTT
V: TRBV11-1; size: .; D: .; J: TRBJ2-1; length: 17; CDR3: CASSSWESGAIYNEQFF; DNA: TGTGCCAGCAGCTCGTGGGAGTCGGGGGCAATCTACAATGAGCAGTTCTTC
V: TRBV19; size: .; D: .; J: TRBJ1-2; length: 15; CDR3: CASSTAITWNYGYTF; DNA: TGTGCCAGTAGTACCGCAATTACTTGGAACTATGGCTACACCTTC
V: TRBV7-9; size: .; D: .; J: TRBJ1-1; length: 16; CDR3: CASSLSGGTLNTEAFF; DNA: TGTGCCAGCAGCTTAAGTGGCGGGACCTTGAACACTGAAGCTTTCTTT
V: TRBV27; size: .; D: .; J: TRBJ2-7; length: 12; CDR3: CASQGALYEQYF; DNA: TGTGCCAGCCAGGGAGCTTTGTACGAGCAGTACTTC
V: TRBV5-6; size: .; D: .; J: TRBJ1-3; length: 16; CDR3: CASSFGVNPSGNTIYF; DNA: TGTGCCAGCAGCTTCGGGGTGAATCCCTCTGGAAACACCATATATTTT
V: TRBV27; size: .; D: .; J: TRBJ1-2; length: 14; CDR3: CASSLDRANYGYTF; DNA: TGTGCCAGCAGTTTAGACAGAGCTAACTATGGCTACACCTTC
V: TRBV28; size: .; D: .; J: TRBJ1-5; length: 13; CDR3: CASREHSNQPQHF; DNA: TGTGCCAGCAGGGAACACAGCAATCAGCCCCAGCATTTT
V: TRBV11-2; size: .; D: TRBD1; J: TRBJ2-7; length: 14; CDR3: CASSPGQGEYEQYF; DNA: TGTGCCAGCAGCCCCGGACAGGGGGAATACGAGCAGTACTTC
V: TRBV27; size: .; D: TRBD2; J: TRBJ2-7; length: 15; CDR3: CASSGTSGLSYEQYF; DNA: TGTGCCAGCAGCGGGACTAGCGGACTCTCCTACGAGCAGTACTTC
V: TRBV27; size: .; D: .; J: TRBJ2-3; length: 13; CDR3: CASSWGHTDTQYF; DNA: TGTGCCAGCAGCTGGGGGCACACAGATACGCAGTATTTT
V: TRBV12-5; size: .; D: TRBD2; J: TRBJ2-4; length: 16; CDR3: CASGLVLAGGPVIQYF; DNA: TGTGCTAGTGGTTTGGTCCTAGCGGGAGGGCCTGTCATTCAGTACTTC
V: TRBV5-1; size: .; D: .; J: TRBJ2-7; length: 14; CDR3: CASSFSGASYEQYF; DNA: TGCGCCAGCAGCTTTTCAGGAGCCAGCTACGAGCAGTACTTC
V: TRBV30; size: .; D: TRBD1; J: TRBJ1-2; length: 13; CDR3: CAWSYRGGYGYTF; DNA: TGTGCCTGGAGTTACAGGGGAGGCTATGGCTACACCTTC
V: TRBV7-3; size: once; D: TRBD2; J: TRBJ2-1; length: 16; CDR3: CASSLSFSGRGNEQFF; DNA: TGTGCCAGCAGCTTAAGTTTCAGCGGGAGAGGCAATGAGCAGTTCTTC
V: TRBV7-2; size: .; D: .; J: TRBJ2-7; length: 14; CDR3: CASSRSVTSYEQYF; DNA: TGTGCCAGCAGCCGCTCCGTGACTTCCTACGAGCAGTACTTC
V: TRBV7-2; size: .; D: .; J: TRBJ2-7; length: 15; CDR3: CASSLAWRTSHEQYF; DNA: TGTGCCAGCAGCTTAGCATGGCGCACCTCCCACGAGCAGTACTTC
V: TRBV2; size: once; D: TRBD2; J: TRBJ2-1; length: 16; CDR3: CASSEMTSGRRGEQFF; DNA: TGTGCCAGCAGTGAGATGACTAGCGGGAGAAGGGGTGAGCAGTTCTTC
V: TRBV19; size: .; D: TRBD1; J: TRBJ1-1; length: 15; CDR3: CASSSKRGGRTEAFF; DNA: TGTGCCAGTAGTTCGAAGAGAGGGGGCCGCACTGAAGCTTTCTTT
V: TRBV5-4; size: .; D: TRBD1; J: TRBJ1-2; length: 14; CDR3: CASTQEDRYGGYTF; DNA: TGTGCCAGCACCCAAGAGGACAGGTATGGCGGCTACACCTTC
V: TRBV30; size: few; D: .; J: TRBJ1-1; length: 11; CDR3: CAWTRNTEAFF; DNA: TGTGCCTGGACCAGGAACACTGAAGCTTTCTTT
V: TRBV14; size: .; D: .; J: TRBJ2-5; length: 15; CDR3: CASSQRQQGQETQYF; DNA: TGTGCCAGCAGCCAGCGACAGCAAGGCCAAGAGACCCAGTACTTC
V: TRBV2; size: .; D: TRBD2; J: TRBJ2-1; length: 16; CDR3: CASSESGTRVYNEQFF; DNA: TGTGCCAGCAGCGAATCCGGGACTAGGGTGTACAATGAGCAGTTCTTC
V: TRBV4-1; size: .; D: TRBD1; J: TRBJ1-4; length: 14; CDR3: CASSFRGQGVELFF; DNA: TGCGCCAGCAGCTTCAGGGGGCAGGGGGTCGAACTGTTTTTT
V: TRBV2; size: few; D: .; J: TRBJ1-5; length: 14; CDR3: CAQAGRDNNQPQHF; DNA: TGTGCCCAAGCTGGGCGGGACAACAATCAGCCCCAGCATTTT
V: TRBV10-2; size: .; D: .; J: TRBJ2-7; length: 14; CDR3: CASSEYGPSYEQYF; DNA: TGCGCCAGCAGTGAGTATGGCCCCTCCTACGAGCAGTACTTC
V: TRBV9; size: .; D: TRBD1; J: TRBJ1-5; length: 15; CDR3: CASSGGDRPNQPQHF; DNA: TGTGCCAGCAGCGGTGGGGACAGGCCCAATCAGCCCCAGCATTTT
V: TRBV25-1; size: .; D: .; J: TRBJ2-5; length: 12; CDR3: CASSLSRETQYF; DNA: TGTGCCAGCAGCCTATCCCGAGAGACCCAGTACTTC
V: TRBV19; size: .; D: .; J: TRBJ1-1; length: 13; CDR3: CASSIGVRVEAFF; DNA: TGTGCCAGTAGTATAGGAGTCCGGGTTGAAGCTTTCTTT
V: TRBV7-9; size: few; D: .; J: TRBJ1-1; length: 13; CDR3: CASSFGVDTEAFF; DNA: TGTGCCAGCAGCTTCGGCGTTGACACTGAAGCTTTCTTT
V: TRBV30; size: .; D: .; J: TRBJ2-7; length: 13; CDR3: CAWSVSLVREQYF; DNA: TGTGCCTGGAGTGTATCTCTGGTCCGTGAGCAGTACTTC
V: TRBV6-1; size: .; D: .; J: TRBJ2-7; length: 15; CDR3: CASSSARGGGYEQYF; DNA: TGTGCCAGCAGCTCGGCCAGGGGGGGTGGTTACGAGCAGTACTTC
V: TRBV13; size: .; D: .; J: TRBJ1-1; length: 14; CDR3: CASRIKQGRPEAFF; DNA: TGTGCCAGCAGAATAAAACAGGGACGTCCTGAAGCTTTCTTT